This section outlines one TCR beta chain sequence together with its context. The authors' processing: The assay estimated nucleated cells by amplifying reference gene primers. Sequencing used immunoSEQ multiplex PCR; TCRdb keeps in-frame clones, though not all of them. V and J calls and clone size are given by that table; D and trimming were obtained from the DNA. Of some 230,000 clones detected, approximately 81% appear once; the ten largest clones hold about 5.1%. The sample is drawn from a study of blood T cell repertoires in COVID-19. The overall study: Some COVID-19 samples were acute and others convalescent; all came from the United States, Italy and Spain. T cells, B-cell-depleted T cells, or PBMCs supplied cDNA or gDNA.

V was trimmed by 3 bases and J by 2 bases, leaving 5 bases between them. This CDR3 has 13 residues. Germline CDR1 reads LNHDA; CDR2 reads SQIVND (reference sequence). Sequencing was carried out using peripheral blood. The TCR sequence derives from an older woman who had recovered from COVID-19. The chain employs TRBV19 and TRBJ2-1; D is unclear. As DNA, the CDR3 is TGTGCCAGTAGTATCACAGCCTACAATGAGCAGTTCTTC. Protein sequence: CASSITAYNEQFF.